This T cell receptor (beta chain) came from a study of graft-versus-host responses after intestinal transplantation. Study-level background: Grafts that recipients had were multivisceral, liver-intestinal, or isolated intestinal transplants.

The data were produced by immunoSEQ multiplex PCR, yet TCRdb's version contains in-frame clones alone and is incomplete. The repertoire has over 45,000 clones, around 90% of them found once; the top ten carry around 1.5%. This TCR was sampled from a human patient who received an intestinal transplant, so some T cells may come from the graft donor. The material sequenced was PBMCs, taken 26 days after transplant.

The CDR3 reads CASSRGPDRADYNEQFF. The CDR3 DNA reads TGCGCCAGCAGCCGAGGACCGGACAGGGCTGACTACAATGAGCAGTTCTTC. This chain links TRBV4-1 with TRBJ2-1, with 8 bases aligning to TRBD1. Germline values: CDR1 MGHRA, CDR2 YSYEKL. The V segment lost 4 bases and the J segment 3 bases; nucleotides outside the gene matches: 11. The CDR3 runs 17 residues.